The TCR beta chain described here comes from a study of graft-versus-host responses after intestinal transplantation. In the study overall: Multivisceral, liver-intestinal, or isolated intestinal grafts were transplanted into recipients. Findings and caveats of the study: Peak circulating GvH clone levels tracked with early post-transplant HvG declines. Allografts of one patient group, those with graft-donor T cell macrochimerism, had high graft-versus-host to host-versus-graft clonal ratios.

Trimming cost V 1 base and J 9 bases, with 4 bases left between them. The CDR3 spans 11 residues. Germline CDR1 is MNHEY and CDR2 is SMNVEV (reference sequence). Clones were read by immunoSEQ multiplex PCR, and TCRdb kept only the in-frame ones, dropping some. The sample carries tens of thousands of clones, over 85% recorded once. Comment on this clone: Its specificity is not known.

The chain recombines TRBV27 with TRBJ2-1; D gene ambiguous. The sequences come from PBMCs, collected more than 750 days after a first intestinal transplant, on the day of a second. The sequence was collected from a human patient who received an intestinal transplant, so some T cells may come from the graft donor. The CDR3 DNA is TGTGCCAGCAGTTTATGGGGTGAGCAGTTCTTC. It yields the protein CASSLWGEQFF.